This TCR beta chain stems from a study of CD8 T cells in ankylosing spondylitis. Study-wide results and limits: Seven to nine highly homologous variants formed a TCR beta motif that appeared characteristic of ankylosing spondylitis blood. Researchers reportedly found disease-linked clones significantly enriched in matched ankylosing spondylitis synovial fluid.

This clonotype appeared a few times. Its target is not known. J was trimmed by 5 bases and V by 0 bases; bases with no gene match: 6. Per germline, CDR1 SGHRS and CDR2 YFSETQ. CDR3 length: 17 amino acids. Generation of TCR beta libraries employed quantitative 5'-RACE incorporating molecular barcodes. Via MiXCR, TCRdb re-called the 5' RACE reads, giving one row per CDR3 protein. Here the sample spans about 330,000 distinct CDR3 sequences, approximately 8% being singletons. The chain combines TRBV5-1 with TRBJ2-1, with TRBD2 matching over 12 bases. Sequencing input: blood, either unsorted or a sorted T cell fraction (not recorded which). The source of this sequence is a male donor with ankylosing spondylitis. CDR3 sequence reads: CASSLVLAGGVDNEQFF. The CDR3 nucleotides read TGCGCCAGCAGCTTGGTTCTAGCGGGAGGGGTAGACAATGAGCAGTTCTTC.